This T cell receptor beta chain was observed in a study of T cell responses to AZD1222 COVID-19 vaccine. The ends lost 1 base at V and 0 bases at J; junction bases unmatched: 9. The CDR3 runs to 16 residues. In germline, CDR1 is SQVTM, CDR2 ANQGSEA. Sequenced by immunoSEQ multiplex PCR; TCRdb stores in-frame clones only, minus some. This table holds about 180,000 clones, around nine tenths found once. The chain carries TRBV29-1 and TRBJ2-7; TRBD1 aligns across 7 bases. This receptor was identified in an adult in good health. Specimen: peripheral blood, collected on day 0 of AZD1222 vaccination. CDR3 in DNA: TGCAGCGTTGAAGGGGTCAGGGGACAGCACTCCTACGAGCAGTACTTC. It encodes CSVEGVRGQHSYEQYF.